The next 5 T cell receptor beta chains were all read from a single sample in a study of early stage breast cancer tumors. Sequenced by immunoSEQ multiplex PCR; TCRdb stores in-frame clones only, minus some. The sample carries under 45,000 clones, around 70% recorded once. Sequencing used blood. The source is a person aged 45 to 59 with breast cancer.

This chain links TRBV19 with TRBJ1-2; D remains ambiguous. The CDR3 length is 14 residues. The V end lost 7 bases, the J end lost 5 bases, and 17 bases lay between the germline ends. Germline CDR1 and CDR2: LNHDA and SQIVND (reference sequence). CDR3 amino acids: CASTPVRTRYGYTF. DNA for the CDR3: TGTGCCAGTACCCCCGTACGGACTCGGTATGGCTACACCTTC.

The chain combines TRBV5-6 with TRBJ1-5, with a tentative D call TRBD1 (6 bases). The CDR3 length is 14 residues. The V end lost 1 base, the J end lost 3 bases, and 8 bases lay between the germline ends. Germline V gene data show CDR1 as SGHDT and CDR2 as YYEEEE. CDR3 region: CASSLTGTNQPQHF. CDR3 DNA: TGTGCCAGCAGCTTGACAGGGACCAATCAGCCCCAGCATTTT.

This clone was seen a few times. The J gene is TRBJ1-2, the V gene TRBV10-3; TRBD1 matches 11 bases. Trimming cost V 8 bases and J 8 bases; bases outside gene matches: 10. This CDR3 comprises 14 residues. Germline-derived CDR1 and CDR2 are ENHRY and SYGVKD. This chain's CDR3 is CAIQSPGQGGGYTF. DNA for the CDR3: TGTGCCATCCAATCCCCGGGACAGGGGGGCGGCTACACCTTC.

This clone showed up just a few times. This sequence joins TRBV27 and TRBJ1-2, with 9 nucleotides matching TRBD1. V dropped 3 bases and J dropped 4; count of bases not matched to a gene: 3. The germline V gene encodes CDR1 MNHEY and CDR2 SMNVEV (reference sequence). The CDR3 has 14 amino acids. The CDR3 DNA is TGTGCCAGCAGTTTTACAGGGGGCGGCTATGGCTACACCTTC. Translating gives CASSFTGGGYGYTF.

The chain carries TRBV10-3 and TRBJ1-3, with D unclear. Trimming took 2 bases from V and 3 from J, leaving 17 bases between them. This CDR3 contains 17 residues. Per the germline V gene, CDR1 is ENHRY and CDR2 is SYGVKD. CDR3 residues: CAISENSGRSGGNTIYF. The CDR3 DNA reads TGTGCCATCAGTGAGAATTCCGGCAGATCAGGTGGAAACACCATATATTTT.